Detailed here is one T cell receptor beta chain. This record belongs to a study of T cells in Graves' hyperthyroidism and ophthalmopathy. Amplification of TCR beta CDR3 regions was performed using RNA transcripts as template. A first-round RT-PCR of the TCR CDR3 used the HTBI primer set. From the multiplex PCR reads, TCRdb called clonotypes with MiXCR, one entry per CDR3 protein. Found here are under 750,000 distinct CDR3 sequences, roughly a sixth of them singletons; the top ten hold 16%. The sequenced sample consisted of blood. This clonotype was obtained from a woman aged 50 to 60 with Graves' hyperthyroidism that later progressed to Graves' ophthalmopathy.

CDR3 in DNA: TGTGCCAGCAGTTTATGGCGCCTTGATGGGGAGCTGTTTTTT. Protein sequence: CASSLWRLDGELFF. The chain carries TRBV12-3 or TRBV12-4 and TRBJ2-2; no firm D call. The CDR3 is 14 amino acids. Trimming removed 2 bases at V and 8 bases at J, with 12 bases between.